Shown below are 24 T cell receptor beta chains from a single sample sequenced in a study of blood T cells in healthy people across ages. A J-beta primer mix and a sample-barcoded 5' primer were used in a second PCR of about 7 to 12 cycles. TCRdb re-called the 5' RACE reads through MiXCR, storing one row per CDR3 protein. The sample has about 640,000 distinct CDR3 sequences; approximately 59% are singletons. The sample taken for sequencing was blood. All receptors come from a man in his sixties in good health.

This clonotype was found a few times. This chain uses TRBV5-1 with TRBJ2-5, with D perhaps TRBD2 (6 bases). The germline gives CDR1 SGHRS, CDR2 YFSETQ. The CDR3 consists of 16 residues. V was shortened by 0 bases and J by 4 bases, with 16 bases between the two germline ends. The CDR3 spells CASSLADLGTRETQYF. The CDR3 DNA is TGCGCCAGCAGCTTGGCCGATTTGGGGACTCGAGAGACCCAGTACTTC.

This rearrangement joins TRBV5-1 to TRBJ2-5, with D perhaps assigned TRBD1 or TRBD2 (6 bases each). The CDR3 runs to 21 residues. V was clipped by 0 bases and J by 2 bases, with 29 bases between them. From germline, CDR1 is SGHRS and CDR2 YFSETQ. The CDR3 here is CASSLAPTLGGLGQPQETQYF. The CDR3 bases are TGCGCCAGCAGCTTGGCCCCCACCTTGGGGGGTCTCGGACAGCCTCAAGAGACCCAGTACTTC. Full variable domain (remainder filled in from reference TRBV5-1 and TRBJ2-5): KAGVTQTPRYLIKTRGQQVTLSCSPISGHRSVSWYQQTPGQGLQFLFEYFSETQRNKGNFPGRFSGRQFSNSRSEMNVSTLELGDSALYLCASSLAPTLGGLGQPQETQYFGPGTRLLVL.

The CDR3: CASSLRNRGNTGELFF. CDR3 nucleotides: TGTGCCAGCAGCCTTAGAAACAGGGGGAACACCGGGGAGCTGTTTTTT. The V and J genes are TRBV7-8 and TRBJ2-2; 7 bases match TRBD1. CDR3 length: 16 amino acids. V lost 5 bases and J lost 1; bases outside the gene matches: 7. CDR1 is SGHVS and CDR2 is FQNEAQ in the germline V gene.

V is TRBV20-1 and J is TRBJ2-3; possible D gene TRBD1, 5 bases. CDR1 is DFQATT, CDR2 SNEGSKA, per germline (reference sequence). Trimming removed 4 bases from V and 2 bases from J, with 10 bases in between. This CDR3 is 13 amino acids long. The chain's CDR3 is CSATQDNTDTQYF. CDR3 coding DNA: TGCAGTGCTACCCAGGACAACACAGATACGCAGTATTTT.

The chain combines TRBV28 with TRBJ2-7, with 9 bases fitting TRBD2. Germline lookup yields CDR1 MDHEN and CDR2 SYDVKM. The CDR3 runs to 13 residues. J lost 4 bases, V lost 6 bases, and 4 bases had no gene match. CDR3 DNA: TGTGCCAGCAGGGCGGGACTAGCATACGAGCAGTACTTC. Its translation: CASRAGLAYEQYF.

In its sample, this clonotype was seen many times. The V and J genes are TRBV5-1 and TRBJ2-7; D may be TRBD2 (5 bases). This CDR3 has 13 amino acids. Germline-derived CDR1 and CDR2 are SGHRS and YFSETQ. V was cut by 0 bases and J by 3 bases, with 7 bases left in between. The CDR3 sequence: CASSLDGDYEQYF. As DNA, the CDR3 is TGCGCCAGCAGCTTGGACGGGGACTACGAGCAGTACTTC. The full variable domain, its missing parts supplied by reference TRBV5-1 and TRBJ2-7, is KAGVTQTPRYLIKTRGQQVTLSCSPISGHRSVSWYQQTPGQGLQFLFEYFSETQRNKGNFPGRFSGRQFSNSRSEMNVSTLELGDSALYLCASSLDGDYEQYFGPGTRLTVT.

The chain combines TRBV2 with TRBJ2-7, with D hard to call. The tail of the sequence fits TRBJ2-4 better, so the J call may be wrong. The CDR3 totals 13 residues. Germline-derived CDR1 and CDR2 are SNHLY and FYNNEI. In DNA, the CDR3 is TGTGCCAGCAGGAACTCCCCTCGGAACATTCAGTACTTC. Protein sequence: CASRNSPRNIQYF.

The chain combines TRBV5-5 with TRBJ1-2; perhaps TRBD1 as D (5 bases). CDR1 is SGHKS and CDR2 is YYEKEE in the germline V gene (reference sequence). Between the trimmed V and J ends, which lost 0 bases and 3 bases, there was a span of 12 bases. The CDR3 runs to 15 residues. Written as DNA, the CDR3 is TGTGCCAGCAGCTTGGCCCCGGAGGGGCACTATGGCTACACCTTC. Protein sequence: CASSLAPEGHYGYTF.

This clonotype has only a few counts. The rearrangement links TRBV6-4 to TRBJ1-2; 8 bases agree with TRBD1. Germline CDR1 reads MRHNA; CDR2 reads SNTAGT. This CDR3 spans 15 amino acids. J was trimmed by 8 bases and V by 0 bases; bases with no gene match: 8. As DNA, the CDR3 is TGTGCCAGCAGTGACTCGTCCAGGGGGCTGAGCGGCTACACCTTC. Amino acid sequence: CASSDSSRGLSGYTF.

This chain links TRBV18 with TRBJ1-1; perhaps TRBD1 as D (6 bases). V was shortened by 6 bases and J by 3 bases, with 11 bases between the two germline ends. Germline values: CDR1 KGHSH, CDR2 LQKENI. The CDR3 is 13 amino acids. Here the CDR3 DNA reads TGTGCCAGCTCGACAGGCCGGGACACTGAAGCTTTCTTT. Protein sequence: CASSTGRDTEAFF.

The chain joins TRBV6-5 to TRBJ2-7, with 8 positions matching TRBD2. With V trimmed by 6 bases and J by 3 bases, 1 base remained unmatched. The germline CDR1 and CDR2 sequences are MNHEY and SVGAGI. This CDR3 has 12 residues. The CDR3 sequence: CASSGRGYEQYF. For the CDR3, the DNA is TGTGCCAGCAGCGGGAGGGGCTACGAGCAGTACTTC.

The chain uses TRBV6-1 and TRBJ2-7; D may be TRBD1 (6 bases). Germline-derived CDR1 and CDR2 are MNHNS and SASEGT. The CDR3 length is 15 residues. Trimming removed 6 bases from V and 2 bases from J, with 17 bases in between. CDR3 sequence reads: CASSPRVGATYEQYF. In DNA, the CDR3 is TGTGCCAGCAGCCCCCGTGTGGGGGCCACCTACGAGCAGTACTTC.

The V gene is TRBV6-5, the J gene TRBJ2-7; 10 nucleotides align to TRBD1. The CDR3 totals 16 residues. The germline CDR1 and CDR2 sequences are MNHEY and SVGAGI. The V gene end was trimmed by 5 bases and the J gene end by 5 bases; junction bases not matched to a gene: 12. This CDR3 is CASSRQPGQGLHEQYF. As DNA, the CDR3 is TGTGCCAGCAGTCGCCAGCCGGGACAGGGGTTACACGAGCAGTACTTC.

This clonotype was detected many times. This sequence joins TRBV3-1 and TRBJ2-3, with D maybe TRBD1 (6 bases). V was pared by 5 bases and J by 1 base, with 10 bases between. Germline V gives CDR1 LGHDT, CDR2 YNNKEL (reference sequence). CDR3 length: 14 amino acids. CDR3 sequence (DNA): TGTGCCAGCAGCGCCCGGACAGGCACAGATACGCAGTATTTT. The encoded protein is CASSARTGTDTQYF.

The CDR3 nucleotides read TGTGCCAGCAGCGTTGGGACAGGGGGCGCGGAGACCCAGTACTTC. Its translation: CASSVGTGGAETQYF. The chain joins TRBV9 to TRBJ2-5; 12 bases line up with TRBD1. The germline CDR1 and CDR2 sequences are SGDLS and YYNGEE. The CDR3 runs 15 residues. The V and J ends lost 2 bases and 5 bases, in that order; junction bases with no gene match: 4.

The V call is TRBV9, the J call TRBJ2-4; the D is unclear. The J call is uncertain, as TRBJ2-5 better fits the DNA end. The CDR3 has 13 amino acids. Germline V CDR1 and CDR2: SGDLS, YYNGEE. CDR3 coding DNA: TGTGCCAGCAGCGTAGATCCAGAAAAGACCCAGTACTTC. Translating gives CASSVDPEKTQYF.

The genes are TRBV6-6 and TRBJ1-4; TRBD1 is a possible D gene (5 bases). Germline V gene sequence: CDR1 MNHNY, CDR2 SVGAGI (reference sequence). V was cut by 4 bases and J by 7 bases, with 7 bases left in between. CDR3 size: 12 residues. CDR3 residues: CASSSGIEKLFF. The CDR3 bases are TGTGCCAGCAGTTCAGGGATTGAAAAACTGTTTTTT.

The gene calls are TRBV27 and TRBJ2-5; TRBD2 aligns across 8 bases. V shed 10 bases and J 3 bases; nucleotides not matched to a gene: 7. CDR3 size: 13 residues. The V gene's germline CDR1 is MNHEY and CDR2 SMNVEV (reference sequence). The CDR3 nucleotides read TGTGCCACTCGCGGGGGGCGAGAAGAGACCCAGTACTTC. Amino acids: CATRGGREETQYF.

This chain connects TRBV12-3 or TRBV12-4 to TRBJ2-4; D is unresolved. V lost 3 bases and J 0 bases, leaving 12 bases between the germline ends. This CDR3 has 16 amino acids. CDR3 loop: CASSFGPILAKNIQYF. The DNA for the CDR3 is TGTGCCAGCAGTTTCGGACCAATCCTAGCCAAAAACATTCAGTACTTC.

The V call is TRBV9, the J call TRBJ2-1; D remains ambiguous. V lost 0 bases and J 3 bases, leaving 4 bases between the germline ends. Germline loops: CDR1 SGDLS, CDR2 YYNGEE. CDR3 length: 13 residues. The CDR3 spells CASSVAGYNEQFF. The CDR3 region has the DNA TGTGCCAGCAGCGTAGCCGGCTACAATGAGCAGTTCTTC.

V gene TRBV5-1 combines with J gene TRBJ2-2, with 8 bases that match TRBD2. Germline lookup yields CDR1 SGHRS and CDR2 YFSETQ. Trimming cost V 4 bases and J 0 bases; bases outside gene matches: 5. This CDR3 comprises 16 residues. DNA of the CDR3: TGCGCCAGCAGCGAGACTAGCGCTTCGAACACCGGGGAGCTGTTTTTT. This encodes CASSETSASNTGELFF.

The chain carries TRBV6-5 and TRBJ2-5, with 8 bases aligning to TRBD1. Looked up from germline, CDR1 is MNHEY and CDR2 is SVGAGI. The V gene end was trimmed by 7 bases and the J gene end by 5 bases; junction bases not matched to a gene: 9. CDR3 length: 14 residues. The CDR3 reads CASTYRGKGETQYF. CDR3 nucleotides: TGTGCCAGCACCTACAGGGGGAAGGGGGAGACCCAGTACTTC.

This chain connects TRBV5-1 to TRBJ1-1; 7 bases line up with TRBD1. V dropped 4 bases and J dropped 5; count of bases not matched to a gene: 14. CDR1 is SGHRS and CDR2 is YFSETQ in the germline V gene. The CDR3 is made up of 16 amino acids. The CDR3, as DNA: TGCGCCAGCAGCACAACCGGGACAGCCAACCGGACTGAAGCTTTCTTT. This sequence encodes CASSTTGTANRTEAFF.

This chain connects TRBV5-1 to TRBJ1-1; 8 nucleotides align to TRBD1. V shed 0 bases, J shed 4 bases, and the junction held 14 bases outside the gene matches. Germline lookup yields CDR1 SGHRS and CDR2 YFSETQ. CDR3 length equals 18 residues. CDR3 nucleotides: TGCGCCAGCAGCTTGGCCCGTGACAGGGGACCTTCGGGCACTGAAGCTTTCTTT. Its translation: CASSLARDRGPSGTEAFF.